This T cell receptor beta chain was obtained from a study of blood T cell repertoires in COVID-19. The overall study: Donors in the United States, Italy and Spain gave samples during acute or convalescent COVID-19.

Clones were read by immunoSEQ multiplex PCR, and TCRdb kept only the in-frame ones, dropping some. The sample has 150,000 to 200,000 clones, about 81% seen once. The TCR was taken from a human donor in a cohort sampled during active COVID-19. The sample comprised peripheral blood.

The CDR3 coding sequence is TGCGCCAGCAGTGAGTTTAGGGGGAGCACAGATACGCAGTATTTT. Its protein product is CASSEFRGSTDTQYF. V is TRBV10-1 and J is TRBJ2-3, with D perhaps matching TRBD1 (6 bases). The germline CDR1 and CDR2 sequences are WNHNN and SYGVQD (reference sequence). V lost 1 base and J lost 0, with 8 bases in between. This CDR3 spans 15 amino acids.